The rows below give T cell receptor beta chains drawn from one sample of a study of T cells in localized non-small cell lung cancer. Here immunoSEQ multiplex PCR was the method, and the copy in TCRdb shows in-frame clones only, minus some. The data show 40,000 to 65,000 clones, 85% to 90% seen once. The sequenced sample was PBMCs, obtained before any cancer treatment. The receptors stem from a female donor with stage II lung adenocarcinoma. Both conserved end residues are part of each CDR3. The D gene is left open where the match is weak. Rows may omit the clone size; those that give it use once, few, many or a size class.

V,size,J,D,CDR3,DNA
TRBV15,.,TRBJ1-1,.,CATSRDLRRSEAFF,TGTGCCACCAGCAGAGATTTGCGACGATCTGAAGCTTTCTTT
TRBV27,few,TRBJ1-2,TRBD1,CASSRDRAVYGYTF,TGTGCCAGCAGTCGGGACAGGGCAGTCTATGGCTACACCTTC
TRBV14,.,TRBJ2-7,.,CASSRTVSWRGRDEQYF,TGTGCCAGCAGCCGGACCGTCTCTTGGCGGGGGCGTGACGAGCAGTACTTC
TRBV5-1,.,TRBJ2-5,TRBD1,CASSPHDRGETQYF,TGCGCCAGCAGCCCTCACGACAGGGGAGAGACCCAGTACTTC
TRBV5-4,.,TRBJ2-1,.,CASSLPPGEQFF,TGTGCCAGCAGCTTACCCCCAGGGGAGCAGTTCTTC
TRBV5-4,.,TRBJ2-5,.,CASSSTGRGTETQYF,TGTGCCAGCAGCTCGACAGGGAGGGGGACGGAGACCCAGTACTTC
TRBV10-1,few,TRBJ1-1,.,CASSDGSTEAFF,TGCGCCAGCAGTGACGGTAGCACTGAAGCTTTCTTT
TRBV4-1,few,TRBJ1-5,.,CASSQDGQYNQPQHF,TGCGCCAGCAGCCAAGATGGACAGTACAATCAGCCCCAGCATTTT
TRBV2,few,TRBJ1-1,.,CASSDPNVEAEAFF,TGTGCCAGCAGTGACCCGAATGTTGAGGCTGAAGCTTTCTTT
TRBV2,.,TRBJ2-5,.,CASYAGAIGLETQYF,TGTGCCAGCTACGCGGGGGCAATCGGGTTGGAGACCCAGTACTTC
TRBV9,.,TRBJ2-1,TRBD2,CASSVELAPDNEQFF,TGTGCCAGCAGCGTAGAACTAGCGCCAGACAATGAGCAGTTCTTC
TRBV6-5,.,TRBJ2-1,.,CASSYSSGQPYNEQFF,TGTGCCAGCAGTTACTCGAGCGGACAGCCTTACAATGAGCAGTTCTTC
TRBV5-1,.,TRBJ1-1,.,CASSQSTGGTEAFF,TGCGCCAGCAGCCAATCTACGGGCGGCACTGAAGCTTTCTTT